This T cell receptor (beta chain) is from a study of Ad26.COV2.S vaccination and SARS-CoV-2 variants (dated by TCRdb to the early 2020s). With regard to the full study: Vaccine-arm donors were drawn from COV1001, a multicentre, randomized, double-blind, placebo-controlled phase I-IIa trial of Ad26.COV2.S in healthy adults. TCRbeta repertoire sequencing was used to assess the specificity and breadth of SARS-CoV-2-reactive T cell receptors after Ad26.COV2.S vaccination. Ad26.COV2.S was administered intramuscularly at 5 x 10^10 or 1 x 10^11 viral particles, either as a single shot or as two shots given 56 days apart. Participants in the trial were split at random into five groups of five each, receiving low-dose or high-dose Ad26.COV2.S once or twice, or else placebo on both occasions. Blinding of investigators to trial group allocation was maintained during experiments and outcome assessment. A total of approximately 30 samples were included in the TCR-sequenced set, comprising about 20 Ad26.COV2.S vaccine recipients, 5 placebo recipients and 8 SARS-CoV-2 convalescent individuals. What the work shows at the level of the full study, not this receptor alone: The authors noted that total T cell responses may have been underestimated by the TCR breadth and depth analyses. Comparing responses between vaccine doses or regimens was not something the study was powered to do. Substantial breadth of spike-specific CD8+ and CD4+ T cell responses was reported after vaccination. Spike-specific TCR breadth was higher in Ad26.COV2.S recipients than in placebo recipients (P = 0.0014). Non-spike TCR breadth was comparable between vaccine and placebo recipients, consistent with the vaccine containing only spike.

The immunoSEQ Assay was used to sequence TCRbeta CDR3 regions. After extraction, genomic DNA underwent amplification by bias-controlled multiplex PCR, followed by high-throughput sequencing. Under the source paper's analysis protocol: To quantify the absolute abundance of each unique TCRbeta CDR3 region, sequences were collapsed and filtered. T cell fraction was estimated by normalizing TCRbeta template counts to usable DNA, which was measured by amplifying reference genes present in all nucleated cells. Repertoire TCRs were annotated as SARS-CoV-2-specific when V gene, CDR3 amino acid sequence and J gene were exactly matched to a known reactive TCR set. The reference SARS-CoV-2 TCR set was obtained from MIRA and was filtered for enrichment in COVID-19-positive ImmuneCODE repertoires, whereby public or cross-reactive TCRs were removed. Based on the MIRA antigens, annotated TCRs were further analysed at the level of specific ORF or position within ORF. Breadth was defined as the number of annotated unique rearrangements divided by the total number of unique productive rearrangements, and depth was defined as the summed frequency of the annotated unique rearrangements. Two-sided Wilcoxon rank-sum tests were applied when comparing TCR breadth between groups. The immuneACCESS repertoire file appears here via TCRdb, limited to in-frame rearrangements. These files lack a portion of the clones; in checked studies, under half of the deficit traces to unresolved V genes, and the cause of the others is not known. V, J and clone size are taken as reported in that table, and D and trimming were inferred from the DNA itself. Recorded for this sample are about 440,000 clones; roughly 91% of them occurred a single time. The ten largest make up roughly 3.9% of the sample.

Regarding this clone: It lacks a known antigen. There are no base qualities to consult, and no much larger clone falls within one base.

The treatment or condition label here, explained by the study, means: roughly 20 received Ad26.COV2.S at low or high dose, single or two shots; 5 received placebo; per-sample allocation not given. For vaccine and placebo recipients, repertoires were sequenced using samples collected on day 63 after the first injection. Between 29 July and 7 August 2020, Cohort 1b enrolled fewer than 30 adults aged 18-55 years at one site in Boston, USA. Ad26.COV2.S was a replication-incompetent adenovirus type 26 vector that expressed a prefusion-stabilized SARS-CoV-2 spike protein derived from the original Wuhan strain. CDR1 and CDR2, per the germline V gene (reference sequence), are LGHDT and YNNKEL. Spanning cysteine to phenylalanine, the CDR3 consists of 11 amino acids. This entry keeps only the CDR3 DNA: 33 bases, framed from base 1. The V and J ends are trimmed by 5 bases and 5 bases, leaving 7 bases between them.

The sequences come from peripheral blood, collected in a trial of Ad26.COV2.S vaccine versus placebo. The TCR originated in a person between 18 and 65 years old who received the Ad26.COV2.S COVID-19 vaccine or a placebo. Recombination linked TRBV3-1 (or the pseudogene TRBV3-2) to TRBJ2-7; the D gene identity is not certain. The DNA reads TGTGCCAGCAGCTATGACCACGAGCAGTACTTC. This sequence encodes CASSYDHEQYF.